The next 30 T cell receptor beta chains were all read from a single sample in a study of blood T cells in healthy people across ages. With a J-beta primer mix and a sample-barcoded 5' primer, a second PCR ran about 7 to 12 cycles. Via MiXCR, TCRdb re-called the 5' RACE reads, giving one row per CDR3 protein. The data contain 850,000 to 1,100,000 distinct CDR3 sequences, 30% to 40% of them singletons. The material sequenced was blood. Receptors originate from a man younger than 30 in good health.

The V and J genes are TRBV10-2 and TRBJ2-1; tentative D call: TRBD1 (6 bases). This CDR3 has 15 amino acids. Trimming stripped 10 bases from V and 0 bases from J, with 16 bases between. CDR1 and CDR2 (germline): WSHSY, SAAADI. DNA for the CDR3: TGCGCCACCATTTCAGGGGCCAGCTCCTACAATGAGCAGTTCTTC. This translates into CATISGASSYNEQFF.

The gene calls are TRBV20-1 and TRBJ1-2; the match to TRBD1 covers 9 bases. CDR1 and CDR2 (germline): DFQATT, SNEGSKA (reference sequence). CDR3 length: 16 amino acids. With 0 bases clipped from V and 0 bases from J, the junction kept 5 bases outside the gene matches. CDR3 loop: CSARDLRDRANYGYTF. The CDR3 bases are TGCAGTGCTAGAGATCTCCGGGACAGGGCTAACTATGGCTACACCTTC.

The rearrangement uses TRBV20-1 and TRBJ1-1; D is ambiguous. Trimming pared 0 bases from V and 10 bases from J, leaving 12 bases between. CDR1 is DFQATT and CDR2 is SNEGSKA in the germline V gene (reference sequence). This CDR3 has 12 residues. Here the CDR3 DNA reads TGCAGTGCTAGAGATGTGGAGGAGGGAGCTTTCTTT. Its protein is CSARDVEEGAFF.

This clonotype turned up a few times. This sequence joins TRBV28 and TRBJ2-7; D may be TRBD1 (6 bases). Germline CDR1 MDHEN, CDR2 SYDVKM. The CDR3 consists of 16 residues. The V end lost 5 bases, the J end lost 0 bases, and 17 bases lay between the germline ends. CDR3 amino acids: CASSPPGDTSSYEQYF. The DNA of the CDR3 is TGTGCCAGCAGTCCTCCTGGGGACACCAGCTCCTACGAGCAGTACTTC.

This clonotype appeared a few times. The chain uses TRBV15 and TRBJ2-1; D not resolved. Germline CDR1 LNHNV, CDR2 YYDKDF (reference sequence). Trimming removed 1 base from V and 13 bases from J, with 11 bases in between. CDR3 size: 12 residues. CDR3 coding DNA: TGTGCCACCAGCAGAGTCCGTGTTGAACAGTTCTTC. It translates to CATSRVRVEQFF.

A word on this clonotype: The junction does not match germline at one end; this may be a read error. This chain joins TRBV15 and TRBJ2-4; D not resolved. The CDR3 loop spans 19 amino acids. The germline V gene encodes CDR1 LNHNV and CDR2 YYDKDF (reference sequence). CDR3 DNA sequence: TGTGCCACCGGCAGAACAAATTCGGTGGGGAATATGGCCAAAAACATTCAGTACTTC. It codes for CATGRTNSVGNMAKNIQYF.

The chain combines TRBV4-3 with TRBJ2-2; no clear D. This CDR3 comprises 14 residues. V was trimmed by 4 bases and J by 7 bases, leaving 13 bases between them. CDR1 is LGHNA and CDR2 is YSLEER in the germline V gene. CDR3 nucleotide sequence: TGCGCCAGCAGCCGATCTAGAGTGGTCGGGGAGCTGTTTTTT. It codes for CASSRSRVVGELFF.

The chain couples TRBV7-9 to TRBJ2-2; D is uncertain. Trimming removed 5 bases at V and 5 bases at J, with 6 bases between. Germline V gene lookup returns CDR1 SEHNR and CDR2 FQNEAQ (reference sequence). The CDR3 contains 12 residues. The CDR3 spells CASSVPTGELFF. The CDR3 DNA reads TGTGCCAGCAGCGTTCCAACCGGGGAGCTGTTTTTT.

Note on this clonotype: This clone may be a read error of a much larger clone one base away. This chain joins TRBV18 and TRBJ2-1; 8 nucleotides agree with TRBD1. CDR1 and CDR2 (germline): KGHSH, LQKENI. The CDR3 is made up of 14 amino acids. The V and J ends lost 3 bases and 3 bases, in that order; junction bases with no gene match: 1. CDR3 sequence reads: CASSPTGDYNEQFF. CDR3 DNA: TGTGCCAGCTCACCGACAGGGGACTACAATGAGCAGTTCTTC.

A few counts support this clonotype. The chain carries TRBV4-1 and TRBJ1-2; D unresolved. The CDR3 contains 18 residues. V was shortened by 0 bases and J by 3 bases, with 20 bases between the two germline ends. Looked up from germline, CDR1 is MGHRA and CDR2 is YSYEKL. CDR3 sequence reads: CASSQDPPPQILDYGYTF. The CDR3 coding sequence is TGCGCCAGCAGCCAAGATCCGCCCCCGCAGATTCTTGACTATGGCTACACCTTC.

This chain connects TRBV20-1 to TRBJ2-1; 7 bases fit TRBD2. Germline CDR1 is DFQATT and CDR2 is SNEGSKA (reference sequence). The V gene end was trimmed by 5 bases and the J gene end by 6 bases; junction bases not matched to a gene: 13. CDR3 size: 15 residues. CDR3 residues: CSAGLAAGVSNEQFF. CDR3 in DNA: TGCAGTGCTGGCCTCGCGGCGGGGGTCTCCAATGAGCAGTTCTTC.

Of note for this clonotype: At one end the junction does not follow the germline gene, possibly because of a read error. The chain uses TRBV15 and TRBJ2-7, with TRBD1 matching 9 bases. CDR3 length: 16 residues. Per the germline V gene, CDR1 is LNHNV and CDR2 is YYDKDF (reference sequence). DNA of the CDR3: TGTGCCACCAGCAGAGATCTAATGGACAGGGGCCACGAGGAGTACTTC. Amino acids: CATSRDLMDRGHEEYF.

The chain couples TRBV18 to TRBJ2-5; 7 bases map to TRBD1. This CDR3 is built from 14 residues. Germline CDR1 reads KGHSH; CDR2 reads LQKENI. After removal of 9 bases from V and 4 bases from J, the junction contained 11 bases not matched to a gene. CDR3 coding DNA: TGTGCCAGTACCAGGGACAGCCTGGGAGAGACCCAGTACTTC. Residues: CASTRDSLGETQYF.

V and J are TRBV4-3 and TRBJ2-1; 8 positions match TRBD1. CDR3 length: 15 residues. CDR1 is LGHNA, CDR2 YSLEER, per germline. J was trimmed by 10 bases and V by 6 bases; bases with no gene match: 14. The CDR3 region has the DNA TGCGCCAGCAGTCAGACAGGGGCTTCCCTTTCCGAGCAGTTCTTC. This codes for CASSQTGASLSEQFF.

In nucleotides, the CDR3 is TGCGCCAGCAGCCAAGATTGGGCAGGGGTAGTTGCAGATACGCAGTATTTT. It yields the protein CASSQDWAGVVADTQYF. The chain carries TRBV4-3 and TRBJ2-3; a weak D match, TRBD1 (6 bases). The CDR3 totals 17 residues. V was clipped by 0 bases and J by 4 bases, with 17 bases between them. Germline loops: CDR1 LGHNA, CDR2 YSLEER.

V usage is TRBV12-3 or TRBV12-4 and J usage is TRBJ2-4, with 15 positions matching TRBD2. The CDR3 runs to 18 residues. J lost 6 bases, V lost 7 bases, and 13 bases had no gene match. The CDR3 DNA is TGTGCCAGCAAAGGACTAGCGGGGGGGCCGGATTTAGTAAACATTCAGTACTTC. Amino acids: CASKGLAGGPDLVNIQYF.

This sequence joins TRBV30 and TRBJ1-5, with unresolved D. Germline V gives CDR1 GTSNPN, CDR2 SVGIG (reference sequence). The germline V and J ends were trimmed by 0 bases and 6 bases, with 15 bases remaining between them. This CDR3 has 15 amino acids. CDR3 sequence (DNA): TGTGCCTGGAGTGTTGGAGCGCTAGCGGGTCAGCCCCAGCATTTT. Protein sequence: CAWSVGALAGQPQHF.

The V and J genes are TRBV5-5 and TRBJ1-5; tentative D call: TRBD1 (5 bases). V lost 0 bases, J lost 2 bases, and 9 bases lay in between. The CDR3 spans 15 residues. Germline lookup yields CDR1 SGHKS and CDR2 YYEKEE (reference sequence). The CDR3 DNA reads TGTGCCAGCAGCTTGGTCGGGGCGCGCAATCAGCCCCAGCATTTT. It specifies CASSLVGARNQPQHF.

This clonotype appeared a few times. The V call is TRBV12-3 or TRBV12-4, the J call TRBJ2-3; maybe TRBD2 (6 bases). The ends were cut back, 10 bases at V and 2 bases at J, with 19 bases in the middle. This CDR3 contains 15 residues. CDR3 region: CAIIPRAGTTDTQYF. In DNA form, the CDR3 reads TGTGCCATCATTCCGAGGGCGGGAACCACAGATACGCAGTATTTT.

This clonotype was seen a handful of times. CDR3 protein: CASSGTTGDTQYF. In nucleotides, the CDR3 is TGTGCCAGCAGCGGTACGACTGGAGATACGCAGTATTTT. The chain combines TRBV7-2 with TRBJ2-3; D not resolved. Trimming took off 5 bases at V and 5 bases at J, with 11 bases between the two ends. CDR1 and CDR2 (germline): SGHTA, FQGNSA. This CDR3 has 13 amino acids.

V gene TRBV4-3 combines with J gene TRBJ1-3; weak D call: TRBD1 (6 bases). The CDR3 has 16 residues. Trimming shortened V by 0 bases and J by 4 bases, and 13 bases separated the two germline ends. CDR1 LGHNA and CDR2 YSLEER come from the germline V gene. The CDR3 DNA sequence: TGCGCCAGCAGCCAAGATATCACAGGGAGCGGAAACACCATATATTTT. Amino acids: CASSQDITGSGNTIYF.

As concerns this clonotype: The junction departs from germline at one end; a sequencing error may be responsible. The CDR3 coding sequence is TGTGCCAGCACCCTAGGGACAGGCAAAGGCTACACTTTC. Its translation: CASTLGTGKGYTF. V is TRBV6-5 and J is TRBJ1-2; 8 bases are shared with TRBD1. CDR1 is MNHEY and CDR2 is SVGAGI in the germline V gene. The CDR3 sequence is 13 residues long.

This clonotype was found once. CDR3 sequence (DNA): TGTGCCAGTCGAGGGACGGCCAGGGTGGGAAAACTGTTTTTT. It encodes CASRGTARVGKLFF. The chain links TRBV28 to TRBJ1-4, with D maybe TRBD1 (5 bases). The germline V gene encodes CDR1 MDHEN and CDR2 SYDVKM. CDR3 length: 14 amino acids. V dropped 9 bases and J dropped 10 bases, with 21 bases sitting between them.

This clonotype was seen a handful of times. The chain carries TRBV20-1 and TRBJ1-4; a possible D gene is TRBD1 (5 bases). The CDR3 loop spans 10 amino acids. Trimming pared 1 base from V and 14 bases from J, leaving 8 bases between. CDR1 is DFQATT, CDR2 SNEGSKA, per germline (reference sequence). CDR3 coding DNA: TGCAGTGCTAGAGGGCAGGGCCTGTTTTTT. Translation gives CSARGQGLFF.

In this sample, this clonotype turned up a few times. The chain has TRBV28 and TRBJ2-5, with D unclear. This CDR3 has 16 amino acids. Germline CDR1 MDHEN, CDR2 SYDVKM. Trimming took 5 bases from V and 4 from J, leaving 20 bases between them. CDR3 sequence reads: CASSPRSHVLRETQYF. The CDR3 bases are TGTGCCAGCAGTCCCCGGTCCCATGTCCTGCGAGAGACCCAGTACTTC.

The gene calls are TRBV6-1 and TRBJ1-1, with a weak D call TRBD1 (5 bases). The germline V and J ends were trimmed by 3 bases and 0 bases, with 14 bases remaining between them. The CDR3 has 16 residues. CDR1 and CDR2 from the germline V gene are MNHNS and SASEGT. The CDR3 is CASSDRVRFMNTEAFF. CDR3 coding DNA: TGTGCCAGCAGTGACAGGGTCCGTTTCATGAACACTGAAGCTTTCTTT.

CDR3 nucleotides: TGCAGTGCTAGGGCGACTAGCGGGGGGGCCCCCTACAATGAGCAGTACTTC. Translation gives CSARATSGGAPYNEQYF. The rearrangement links TRBV20-1 to TRBJ2-1; 14 bases fit TRBD2. The DNA end lines up better with TRBJ2-7; the J call may be wrong. Germline assignment: CDR1 DFQATT and CDR2 SNEGSKA (reference sequence). CDR3 size: 17 residues.

The chain is built from TRBV12-3 or TRBV12-4 and TRBJ1-2; D is undetermined. V was clipped by 7 bases and J by 7 bases, with 19 bases between them. The CDR3 sequence is 14 residues long. In nucleotides, the CDR3 is TGTGCCAGCACCCCGGGGAGGGCGATCGGTGGCTACACCTTC. Translation gives CASTPGRAIGGYTF.

V gene TRBV5-4 combines with J gene TRBJ2-1, with 7 bases that match TRBD2. The end of the DNA is better explained by TRBJ2-7, so the J call may be wrong. From germline, CDR1 is SGHNT and CDR2 YYREEE (reference sequence). This CDR3 spans 14 amino acids. CDR3 loop: CASSWGGLVDEQYF. The CDR3 bases are TGTGCCAGCAGCTGGGGTGGACTAGTGGATGAGCAGTACTTC.

The chain carries TRBV5-1 and TRBJ2-7, with D possibly called TRBD1 or TRBD2 (5 bases each). The J call may not be correct, given that the DNA end is closer to TRBJ2-5. The length of the CDR3 is 11 residues. CDR1 and CDR2 (germline): SGHRS, YFSETQ. The chain's CDR3 is CATREYETQYF. The CDR3 DNA follows: TGCGCCACCAGGGAGTATGAGACCCAGTACTTC.